This T cell receptor beta chain stems from a study of shared clonotypes between healthy human individuals. Looking at the study overall: The study used three CD4 naive, three CD4 memory, two CD8 naive and one CD8 memory plate per donor.

Study-wide results and caveats: Richness estimates generally favored naive over memory subsets. Clonotypes that were shared across a handful of donors made up approximately 5% of naive CD4 clonotypes.

For this clone: Its target is unknown.

The CDR3 runs to 15 residues. CDR1 is SGHVS, CDR2 FQNEAQ, per germline. V was pared by 5 bases and J by 3 bases, with 9 bases of the junction left unmatched. It was into CD45RA+ naive and CD45RA-negative memory subsets that the CD4+ cells were split. Data came from immunoSEQ multiplex PCR; TCRdb stores just in-frame clones and leaves some out. The sample carries some 2 million clones, over 85% recorded once. The material sequenced was naive CD4+ T cells sorted from blood. Stated subset: CD45RA+ positively selected. The gene calls are TRBV7-8 and TRBJ1-1; 7 bases line up with TRBD1. This sequence was found in a man between 18 and 29 years old in good health. The CDR3 loop is CASSKEGAHYTEAFF. DNA of the CDR3: TGTGCCAGCAGCAAAGAGGGGGCTCACTACACTGAAGCTTTCTTT.